The present entry profiles one T cell receptor beta chain with its context. The record originates from a study of T cell responses to AZD1222 COVID-19 vaccine. Libraries were prepared by immunoSEQ multiplex PCR; TCRdb keeps only in-frame clonotypes and omits some of them. The sample has over 95,000 clones; 88% are singletons. CDR3 length equals 13 residues. V was trimmed by 6 bases and J by 8 bases, leaving 14 bases between them. The germline gives CDR1 WNHNN, CDR2 SYGVQD (reference sequence). This chain links TRBV10-1 with TRBJ2-1, with D tentatively TRBD1 (5 bases). The origin of this receptor is an adult who received the AZD1222 COVID-19 vaccine. Sequencing was performed on peripheral blood, taken 28 days after the second AZD1222 dose. CDR3 amino acids: CASRGDSSYEQFF. The CDR3 nucleotides are TGCGCCAGCAGAGGGGATAGTAGTTATGAGCAGTTCTTC.